The source of this T cell receptor (beta chain) is a study of shared clonotypes between healthy human individuals. In regard to this clone: Its antigen is still unknown.

Findings and limits, study-wide: Non-shared clonotypes had lower generation probabilities than those shared by all four donors.

The authors' processing: Junction-only sequences without quality scores came from ImmunoSEQ, so filtering differed. Clones were read by immunoSEQ multiplex PCR, and TCRdb kept only the in-frame ones, dropping some. V and J calls and clone size are as listed in that table; D and trimming were resolved from the DNA. In the table there are about 1.1 million clones, approximately 77% of which are singletons. CDR3 length equals 14 residues. Germline assignment: CDR1 MNHEY and CDR2 SMNVEV (reference sequence). Trimming removed 5 bases at V and 4 bases at J, with 13 bases between. V and J are TRBV27 and TRBJ2-3; D call uncertain. Sequenced material: memory CD4+ T cells from PBMCs. Subset indicated: CD45RA-negative fraction. The clonotype comes from a man aged 18 to 29 in good health. Some clones in this sample may be carry-over from other donors' samples. The CDR3: CASSPSGLADTQYF. The DNA of the CDR3 is TGTGCCAGCAGTCCAAGTGGGCTTGCAGATACGCAGTATTTT.